The entry below describes one T cell receptor (beta chain). The target antigen is unknown. TCRdb's table, derived via immunoSEQ multiplex PCR, lists solely in-frame clones and lacks some. The sample carries 90,000 to 130,000 clones, over 75% recorded once. V was pared by 3 bases and J by 2 bases, with 8 bases of the junction left unmatched. Germline CDR1 is SGHAT and CDR2 is FQNNGV. The CDR3 is 18 amino acids. These data come from a study of cytomegalovirus exposure and HLA in healthy donors. About the study: The same platform as the 650 to 700 first-cohort repertoires was used for the 100 to 150 validation repertoires, a later analysis reported. Study findings and constraints: Reports credit the classifier with highly specific, highly sensitive diagnosis of cytomegalovirus status. Some public TCRs appeared in many individuals, while most sequences were rare. Cytomegalovirus-associated status was assigned to fewer than 200 TCR beta chains.

The rearrangement uses TRBV11-2 and TRBJ1-5; the match to TRBD1 covers 12 bases. The TCR sequence derives from a woman aged 25 to 45 in good health and CMV-seropositive. The sample was PBMCs. The CDR3 sequence: CASSFQGQGARRNQPQHF. For the CDR3, the DNA is TGTGCCAGCAGCTTTCAGGGACAGGGGGCGCGTCGCAATCAGCCCCAGCATTTT.